The 28 T cell receptor beta chains presented below share a single source sample, sequenced in a study of CD8+ T cells in alopecia areata. RNA, once extracted, was reverse transcribed into cDNA for use as the sequencing template. Clones were read by immunoSEQ multiplex PCR, and TCRdb kept only the in-frame ones, dropping some. The data contain roughly 120,000 clones, around 64% of them singletons. Specimen: CD4+ T cells sorted from blood. These receptors all stem from a human donor in good health.

Only one count was recorded for this clone. The chain carries TRBV4-1 and TRBJ2-7; 9 bases align to TRBD1. Germline values: CDR1 MGHRA, CDR2 YSYEKL. This CDR3 contains 16 residues. The trim removed 1 base at V and 3 bases at J, leaving 7 bases unmatched. CDR3: CASSQVRTGDHYEQYF. As DNA, the CDR3 is TGCGCCAGCAGCCAAGTGAGGACAGGGGACCACTACGAGCAGTACTTC.

V gene TRBV7-9 combines with J gene TRBJ1-6; D is undetermined. Germline CDR1 is SEHNR and CDR2 is FQNEAQ (reference sequence). Trimming removed 1 base from V and 7 bases from J, with 8 bases in between. The CDR3 consists of 14 residues. The CDR3 loop is CASSLEVPNSPLHF. The DNA of the CDR3 is TGTGCCAGCAGCTTAGAGGTACCCAATTCACCCCTCCACTTT.

A few counts support this clone. This chain connects TRBV7-8 to TRBJ2-7; 7 positions match TRBD1. This CDR3 region has 13 residues. The germline CDR1 and CDR2 sequences are SGHVS and FQNEAQ. V was clipped by 4 bases and J by 9 bases; unmatched bases: 9. The CDR3 nucleotides read TGTGCCAGCAGCTCCTCGACAGGGAAGAGGCAGTACTTC. Protein product: CASSSSTGKRQYF.

This clone was seen once. The chain has TRBV5-1 and TRBJ2-3; 8 bases are shared with TRBD1. This CDR3 has 15 amino acids. Trimming at V came to 4 bases and at J to 4 bases, leaving 8 bases not matched to a gene. The germline V gene encodes CDR1 SGHRS and CDR2 YFSETQ. The CDR3 DNA reads TGCGCCAGCAGCCGACAGGGGCCAACCGCAGATACGCAGTATTTT. It specifies CASSRQGPTADTQYF. Using reference TRBV5-1 and TRBJ2-3 for the parts outside the CDR3, the full variable domain is KAGVTQTPRYLIKTRGQQVTLSCSPISGHRSVSWYQQTPGQGLQFLFEYFSETQRNKGNFPGRFSGRQFSNSRSEMNVSTLELGDSALYLCASSRQGPTADTQYFGPGTRLTVL.

The chain combines TRBV29-1 with TRBJ2-6, with D maybe TRBD2 (6 bases). The length of the CDR3 is 13 residues. Between the trimmed V and J ends, which lost 7 bases and 2 bases, there was a span of 9 bases. Germline CDR1 and CDR2: SQVTM and ANQGSEA. The CDR3 DNA reads TGCAGCGCGGGGGAGGCTGGGGCCAACGTCCTGACTTTC. It encodes CSAGEAGANVLTF. The variable domain in full, completed from reference TRBV29-1 and TRBJ2-6, reads SAVISQKPSRDICQRGTSLTIQCQVDSQVTMMFWYRQQPGQSLTLIATANQGSEATYESGFVIDKFPISRPNLTFSTLTVSNMSPEDSSIYLCSAGEAGANVLTFGAGSRLTVL.

This clone was seen a handful of times. This rearrangement joins TRBV19 to TRBJ2-3; D assignment may be TRBD1 or TRBD2 (5 bases each). Per the germline V gene, CDR1 is LNHDA and CDR2 is SQIVND (reference sequence). This CDR3 is 16 amino acids long. V lost 6 bases and J lost 1, with 17 bases in between. CDR3 region: CASSIGSGSGTDTQYF. The DNA for the CDR3 is TGTGCCAGTAGCATCGGTTCAGGGAGCGGCACAGATACGCAGTATTTT.

The gene calls are TRBV5-1 and TRBJ1-5; D might be TRBD1 (5 bases). CDR3 length: 13 residues. V was clipped by 8 bases and J by 7 bases, with 16 bases between them. Germline values: CDR1 SGHRS, CDR2 YFSETQ. CDR3 amino acids: CASSEGGVQPQHF. As DNA, the CDR3 is TGCGCCAGTTCAGAGGGAGGGGTCCAGCCCCAGCATTTT.

This CDR3 reads CSVEDIDYGYTF. DNA of the CDR3: TGCAGCGTTGAGGATATTGACTATGGCTACACCTTC. The V call is TRBV29-1, the J call TRBJ1-2, with D unresolved. The CDR3 is 12 residues long. Trimming left V 3 bases short and J 3 bases short, with 8 bases between. CDR1 and CDR2 (germline): SQVTM, ANQGSEA.

The chain employs TRBV9 and TRBJ1-5; D perhaps matches TRBD1 (6 bases). V was trimmed by 3 bases and J by 0 bases, leaving 10 bases between them. CDR3 length: 15 residues. Germline assignment: CDR1 SGDLS and CDR2 YYNGEE. CDR3 in DNA: TGTGCCAGCAGCGCAACAGGGCTTAGCAATCAGCCCCAGCATTTT. Translated, it gives CASSATGLSNQPQHF.

Only a few counts were recorded for this clone. The rearrangement joins TRBV29-1 to TRBJ2-7; 10 nucleotides align to TRBD1. V trimming: 6 bases; J trimming: 4 bases; junction bases outside the gene matches: 3. The CDR3 runs to 12 residues. CDR1 and CDR2 (germline): SQVTM, ANQGSEA. The CDR3 DNA follows: TGCAGCGTCCGGACAGGGGGGTACGAGCAGTACTTC. This codes for CSVRTGGYEQYF.

The V gene is TRBV9, the J gene TRBJ1-6; D is uncertain. Trimming removed 2 bases at V and 7 bases at J, with 10 bases between. The CDR3 totals 14 residues. In germline, CDR1 is SGDLS, CDR2 YYNGEE. CDR3 amino acids: CASSVDGLNSPLHF. The CDR3 DNA reads TGTGCCAGCAGCGTCGACGGACTAAATTCACCCCTCCACTTT.

The chain couples TRBV2 to TRBJ2-7; the D gene could be TRBD1 or TRBD2 (5 bases each). Germline lookup yields CDR1 SNHLY and CDR2 FYNNEI. The CDR3 has 13 amino acids. The V gene lost 10 bases and the J gene lost 4 bases, with 17 bases spanning the gap. DNA for the CDR3: TGTGCCACCACCCCGGGGCTCGGTTACGAGCAGTACTTC. Translating gives CATTPGLGYEQYF.

The V gene is TRBV27, the J gene TRBJ1-2; the D is unclear. The germline CDR1 and CDR2 sequences are MNHEY and SMNVEV (reference sequence). The CDR3 extends over 11 amino acids. Deletions cut 5 bases from V and 8 bases from J, with 9 bases between. CDR3 sequence reads: CASSPGRGYTF. CDR3 nucleotides: TGTGCCAGCAGTCCCGGCAGGGGCTACACCTTC.

V usage is TRBV2 and J usage is TRBJ2-6, with 10 bases fitting TRBD1. Per germline, CDR1 SNHLY and CDR2 FYNNEI. Germline trimming cut 4 bases from V and 3 bases from J; bases unmatched to any gene: 15. CDR3 size: 20 residues. This chain's CDR3 is CASSVRETGGTSGGANVLTF. CDR3 DNA sequence: TGTGCCAGCAGTGTTCGGGAGACAGGGGGCACCTCAGGTGGGGCCAACGTCCTGACTTTC.

The CDR3 loop reads CASSPSGSHEQFF. The CDR3 nucleotides read TGTGCCAGCAGCCCATCCGGGTCCCATGAGCAGTTCTTC. The chain has TRBV7-2 and TRBJ2-1, with D unclear. Germline CDR1 and CDR2: SGHTA and FQGNSA. Trimming cost V 5 bases and J 8 bases, with 13 bases left between them. The CDR3 totals 13 residues.

The CDR3 sequence: CAISLTGMETQYF. CDR3 nucleotide sequence: TGTGCCATCAGCCTCACAGGGATGGAGACCCAGTACTTC. The chain recombines TRBV10-3 with TRBJ2-5; tentative D call: TRBD1 (6 bases). Per germline, CDR1 ENHRY and CDR2 SYGVKD. CDR3 length equals 13 residues. Trimming cost V 6 bases and J 5 bases, with 13 bases left between them.

This chain uses TRBV29-1 with TRBJ1-1, with D unresolved. The CDR3 loop spans 13 amino acids. The germline CDR1 and CDR2 sequences are SQVTM and ANQGSEA. Trimming removed 7 bases at V and 2 bases at J, with 14 bases between. The CDR3 spells CSARPQINTEAFF. The CDR3 DNA reads TGCAGCGCCCGACCCCAGATAAACACTGAAGCTTTCTTT.

The rearrangement joins TRBV30 to TRBJ2-3, with TRBD1 matching over 8 bases. Germline trimming cut 1 base from V and 0 bases from J; bases unmatched to any gene: 9. Germline V gene data show CDR1 as GTSNPN and CDR2 as SVGIG (reference sequence). The CDR3 is 17 amino acids. Written as DNA, the CDR3 is TGTGCCTGGAGTGCCGGGCCGGGACAGGCGAGCACAGATACGCAGTATTTT. Translating it yields CAWSAGPGQASTDTQYF.

This clone was recorded a few times. The chain joins TRBV7-9 to TRBJ2-7; the match to TRBD1 covers 8 bases. This CDR3 is 16 amino acids long. From germline, CDR1 is SEHNR and CDR2 FQNEAQ (reference sequence). The ends lost 6 bases at V and 0 bases at J; junction bases unmatched: 10. This CDR3 is CASSLGQGRISYEQYF. For the CDR3, the DNA is TGTGCCAGCAGTCTCGGACAGGGCCGAATCTCCTACGAGCAGTACTTC.

The chain links TRBV4-1 to TRBJ2-5, with D unresolved. The germline V and J ends were trimmed by 3 bases and 5 bases, with 10 bases remaining between them. This CDR3 comprises 13 residues. CDR1 MGHRA and CDR2 YSYEKL come from the germline V gene. CDR3 in DNA: TGCGCCAGCAGCCAGGTGGTTATGGAGACCCAGTACTTC. Protein product: CASSQVVMETQYF.

This clone was recorded a few times. The rearrangement joins TRBV15 to TRBJ2-5, with D tentatively TRBD2 (5 bases). Germline CDR1 LNHNV, CDR2 YYDKDF (reference sequence). The CDR3 totals 13 residues. V was shortened by 6 bases and J by 4 bases, with 12 bases between the two germline ends. CDR3 coding DNA: TGTGCCACCAGGCTCGGACTGGGAGAGACCCAGTACTTC. Translated, it gives CATRLGLGETQYF.

The genes are TRBV29-1 and TRBJ2-3; D gene uncertain. Trimming removed 4 bases from V and 1 base from J, with 9 bases in between. The CDR3 is made up of 13 amino acids. Germline V CDR1 and CDR2: SQVTM, ANQGSEA. The DNA of the CDR3 is TGCAGCGTTGGGGGTTGGGGCACAGATACGCAGTATTTT. Its translation is CSVGGWGTDTQYF.

This clone was counted a few times. This sample also contains other DNA sequences that code for the same CDR3. The chain carries TRBV2 and TRBJ1-1; no reliable D call. Germline CDR1 reads SNHLY; CDR2 reads FYNNEI. The CDR3 covers 13 residues. Trimming pared 1 base from V and 1 base from J, leaving 4 bases between. Here the CDR3 reads CASSEGENTEAFF. CDR3 DNA: TGTGCCAGCAGTGAAGGGGAGAACACTGAAGCTTTCTTT. Complete variable domain (other parts from reference TRBV2 and TRBJ1-1): EPEVTQTPSHQVTQMGQEVILRCVPISNHLYFYWYRQILGQKVEFLVSFYNNEISEKSEIFDDQFSVERPDGSNFTLKIRSTKLEDSAMYFCASSEGENTEAFFGQGTRLTVV.

This clone is deemed medium-sized (0.01 to 0.1%). The chain has TRBV11-2 and TRBJ2-7, with a tentative D call TRBD2 (5 bases). In germline, CDR1 is SGHAT, CDR2 FQNNGV. V lost 5 bases to trimming and J lost 7 bases, with 24 bases between them. This CDR3 region has 16 residues. CDR3 loop: CASSGKLTGSGGEQYF. CDR3 in DNA: TGTGCCAGCAGCGGGAAGCTCACGGGGTCTGGTGGAGAGCAGTACTTC.

The V call is TRBV27, the J call TRBJ2-7; unclear D gene. The CDR3 length is 14 residues. The V and J ends lost 6 bases and 1 base respectively, with 13 bases between them. Germline CDR1 MNHEY, CDR2 SMNVEV (reference sequence). DNA for the CDR3: TGTGCCAGCAGGAACCACTTAAGGTCCTACGAGCAGTACTTC. Its translation: CASRNHLRSYEQYF.

This clone was seen a handful of times. The chain couples TRBV29-1 to TRBJ2-5; 9 bases match TRBD1. Germline V gene data show CDR1 as SQVTM and CDR2 as ANQGSEA. The CDR3 totals 13 residues. The ends lost 5 bases at V and 5 bases at J; junction bases unmatched: 6. The CDR3 sequence is CSVTGGAAETQYF. The CDR3 DNA reads as TGCAGCGTTACAGGGGGCGCGGCGGAGACCCAGTACTTC.

The chain joins TRBV5-6 to TRBJ2-1; D unclear. The CDR3 is 13 residues long. Trimming took off 5 bases at V and 1 base at J, with 7 bases between the two ends. The germline CDR1 and CDR2 sequences are SGHDT and YYEEEE. DNA for the CDR3: TGTGCCAGCAGTTCCGGGTCCTACAATGAGCAGTTCTTC. This encodes CASSSGSYNEQFF.

The rearrangement joins TRBV15 to TRBJ2-1; D unresolved. The CDR3 has 14 amino acids. V was trimmed by 0 bases and J by 7 bases, leaving 10 bases between them. Germline lookup yields CDR1 LNHNV and CDR2 YYDKDF (reference sequence). CDR3 DNA sequence: TGTGCCACCAGCAGAGATGCATCCCGGAATGAGCAGTTCTTC. Translating it yields CATSRDASRNEQFF.